This T cell receptor (beta chain) was sequenced for a study of monozygotic twins with inflammatory bowel disease. Study outcomes and limitations: Reduced clonotype sharing with other individuals was observed in IBD patients relative to healthy twins, especially with disease activity.

TCRdb re-analyzed the 5' RACE reads; it lists each CDR3 protein once, without DNA. This sample's table has about 440,000 distinct CDR3 sequences. Germline-derived CDR1 and CDR2 are MNHEY and SMNVEV (reference sequence). CDR3 size: 15 residues. On this clonotype: The antigen is unknown.

With no T cell sorting beforehand, total RNA was isolated from whole blood. The chain recombines TRBV27 with TRBJ2-7; TCRdb lists TRBD1, though no DNA is available to test this call. Input material: blood. The receptor was derived from a human donor with ulcerative colitis or Crohn's disease, or a healthy co-twin of an affected twin (not recorded which). The CDR3 reads CASSMSGQGFYEQYF.